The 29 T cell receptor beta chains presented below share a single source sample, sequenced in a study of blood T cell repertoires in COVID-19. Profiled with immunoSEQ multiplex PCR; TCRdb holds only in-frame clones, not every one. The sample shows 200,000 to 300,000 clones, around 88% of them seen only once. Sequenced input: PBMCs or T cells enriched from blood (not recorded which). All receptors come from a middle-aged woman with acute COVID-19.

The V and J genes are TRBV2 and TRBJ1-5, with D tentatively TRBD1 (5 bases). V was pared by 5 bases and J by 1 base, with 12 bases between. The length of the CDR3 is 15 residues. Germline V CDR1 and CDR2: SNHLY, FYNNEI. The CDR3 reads CASSRGGNSNQPQHF. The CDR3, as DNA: TGTGCCAGCAGTAGGGGAGGGAACAGCAATCAGCCCCAGCATTTT.

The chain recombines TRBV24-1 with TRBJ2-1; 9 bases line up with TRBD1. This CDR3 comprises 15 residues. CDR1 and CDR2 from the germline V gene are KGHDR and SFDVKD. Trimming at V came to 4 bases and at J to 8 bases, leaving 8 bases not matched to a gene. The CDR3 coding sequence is TGTGCCACCAGTGACCGGTCGGACAGGGGCGATGAGCAGTTCTTC. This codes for CATSDRSDRGDEQFF.

The CDR3 loop is CASRAGGARNSPLHF. The CDR3 DNA reads as TGTGCCAGTAGAGCAGGGGGTGCCCGGAATTCACCCCTCCACTTT. This rearrangement joins TRBV19 to TRBJ1-6, with 7 bases fitting TRBD1. CDR1 is LNHDA, CDR2 SQIVND, per germline (reference sequence). With 6 bases clipped from V and 7 bases from J, the junction kept 9 bases outside the gene matches. This CDR3 has 15 amino acids.

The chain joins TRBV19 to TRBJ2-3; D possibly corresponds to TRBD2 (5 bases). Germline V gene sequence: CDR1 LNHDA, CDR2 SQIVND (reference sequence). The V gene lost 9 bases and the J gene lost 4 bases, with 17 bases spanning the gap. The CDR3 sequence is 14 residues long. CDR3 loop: CASRRGRTADTQYF. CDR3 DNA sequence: TGTGCCAGCCGGAGAGGGCGAACAGCAGATACGCAGTATTTT.

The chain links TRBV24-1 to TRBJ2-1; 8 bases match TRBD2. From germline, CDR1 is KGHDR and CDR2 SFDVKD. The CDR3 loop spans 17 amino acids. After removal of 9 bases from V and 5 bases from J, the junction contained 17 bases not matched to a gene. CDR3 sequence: CATQGRSAGGLDNEQFF. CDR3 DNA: TGTGCCACCCAAGGGCGGTCTGCGGGGGGACTTGACAATGAGCAGTTCTTC.

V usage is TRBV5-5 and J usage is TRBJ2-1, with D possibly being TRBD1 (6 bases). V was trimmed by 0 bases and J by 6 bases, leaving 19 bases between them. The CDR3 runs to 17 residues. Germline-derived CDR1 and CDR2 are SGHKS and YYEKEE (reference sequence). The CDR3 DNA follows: TGTGCCAGCAGCTTGGATGCGTGGACAGTACCAGCCAATGAGCAGTTCTTC. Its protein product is CASSLDAWTVPANEQFF.

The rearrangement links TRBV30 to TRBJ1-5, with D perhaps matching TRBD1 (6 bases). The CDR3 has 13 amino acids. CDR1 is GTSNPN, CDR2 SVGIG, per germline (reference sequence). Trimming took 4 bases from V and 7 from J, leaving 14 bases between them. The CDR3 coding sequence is TGTGCCTGGAACGCCGGGGGGGGCCAGCCCCAGCATTTT. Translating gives CAWNAGGGQPQHF.

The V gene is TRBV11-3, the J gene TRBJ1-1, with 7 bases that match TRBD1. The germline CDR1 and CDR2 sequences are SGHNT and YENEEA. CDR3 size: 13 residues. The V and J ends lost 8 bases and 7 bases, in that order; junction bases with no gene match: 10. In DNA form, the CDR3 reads TGTGCCAGCCGGGGACAGACCAAATTTGAAGCTTTCTTT. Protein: CASRGQTKFEAFF.

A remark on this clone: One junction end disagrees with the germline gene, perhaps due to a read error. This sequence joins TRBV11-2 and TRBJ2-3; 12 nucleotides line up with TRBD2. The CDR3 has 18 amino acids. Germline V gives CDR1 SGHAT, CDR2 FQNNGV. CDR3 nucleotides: TGTACCAGCAGCTTAAAACTAGCGGGGGGCCTAAGCACAGATACGCAGTATTTT. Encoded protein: CTSSLKLAGGLSTDTQYF.

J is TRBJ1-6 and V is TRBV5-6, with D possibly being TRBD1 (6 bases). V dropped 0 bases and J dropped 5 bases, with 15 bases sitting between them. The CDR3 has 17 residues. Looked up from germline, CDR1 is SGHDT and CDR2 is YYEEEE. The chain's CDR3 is CASSLEVWGPHNSPLHF. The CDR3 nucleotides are TGTGCCAGCAGCTTGGAAGTTTGGGGGCCTCATAATTCACCCCTCCACTTT.

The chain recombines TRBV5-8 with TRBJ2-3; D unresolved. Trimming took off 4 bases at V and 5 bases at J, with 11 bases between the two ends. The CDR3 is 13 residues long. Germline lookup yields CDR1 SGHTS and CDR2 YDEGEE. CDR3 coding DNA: TGTGCCAGCAGCCGAACCCGTAGAGATACGCAGTATTTT. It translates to CASSRTRRDTQYF.

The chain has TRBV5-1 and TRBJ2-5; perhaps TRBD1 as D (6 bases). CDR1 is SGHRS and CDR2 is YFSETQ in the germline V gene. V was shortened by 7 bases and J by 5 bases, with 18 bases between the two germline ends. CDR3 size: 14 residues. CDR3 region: CASAGTQRGETQYF. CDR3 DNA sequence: TGCGCCAGCGCCGGGACACAAAGAGGGGAGACCCAGTACTTC.

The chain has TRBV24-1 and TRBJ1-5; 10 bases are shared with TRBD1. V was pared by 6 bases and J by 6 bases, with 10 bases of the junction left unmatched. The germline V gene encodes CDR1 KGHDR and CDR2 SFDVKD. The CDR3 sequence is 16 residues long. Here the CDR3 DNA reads TGTGCCACCAGTTCCCGGGACAGGGGCCTTAGTCAGCCCCAGCATTTT. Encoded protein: CATSSRDRGLSQPQHF.

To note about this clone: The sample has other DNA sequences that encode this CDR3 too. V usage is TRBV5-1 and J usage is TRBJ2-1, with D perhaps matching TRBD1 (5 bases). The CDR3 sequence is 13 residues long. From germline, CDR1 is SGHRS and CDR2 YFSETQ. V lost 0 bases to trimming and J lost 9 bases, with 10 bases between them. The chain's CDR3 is CASSLGQGGEQFF. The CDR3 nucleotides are TGCGCCAGCAGCTTGGGGCAGGGCGGTGAGCAGTTCTTC.

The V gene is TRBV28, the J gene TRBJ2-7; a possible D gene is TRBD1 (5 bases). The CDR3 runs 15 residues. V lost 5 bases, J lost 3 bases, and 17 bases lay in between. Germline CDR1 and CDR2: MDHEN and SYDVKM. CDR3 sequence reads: CASSQDKGMGYEQYV. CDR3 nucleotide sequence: TGTGCCAGCAGTCAGGACAAGGGGATGGGCTACGAGCAGTACGTC.

The CDR3 here is CASSLAEGWGYTF. In nucleotides, the CDR3 is TGCGCCAGCAGCTTGGCGGAGGGGTGGGGCTACACCTTC. V is TRBV5-1 and J is TRBJ1-2, with D tentatively TRBD1 (5 bases). V was shortened by 0 bases and J by 8 bases, with 11 bases between the two germline ends. The length of the CDR3 is 13 residues. Germline V gives CDR1 SGHRS, CDR2 YFSETQ. Together with reference TRBV5-1 and TRBJ1-2, the CDR3 gives the full variable domain: KAGVTQTPRYLIKTRGQQVTLSCSPISGHRSVSWYQQTPGQGLQFLFEYFSETQRNKGNFPGRFSGRQFSNSRSEMNVSTLELGDSALYLCASSLAEGWGYTFGSGTRLTVV.

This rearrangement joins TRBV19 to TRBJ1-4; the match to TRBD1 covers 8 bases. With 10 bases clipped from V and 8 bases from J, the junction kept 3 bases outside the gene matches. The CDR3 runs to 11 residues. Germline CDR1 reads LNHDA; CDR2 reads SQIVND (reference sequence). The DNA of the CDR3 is TGTGCCACCGGACAGGGAGAAAAACTGTTTTTT. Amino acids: CATGQGEKLFF.

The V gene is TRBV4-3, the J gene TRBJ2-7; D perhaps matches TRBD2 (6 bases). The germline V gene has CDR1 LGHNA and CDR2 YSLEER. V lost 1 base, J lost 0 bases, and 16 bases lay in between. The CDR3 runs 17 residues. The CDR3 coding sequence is TGCGCCAGCAGCCAAGTAAGGCGGGACTCAAGCTCCTACGAGCAGTACGTC. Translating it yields CASSQVRRDSSSYEQYV.

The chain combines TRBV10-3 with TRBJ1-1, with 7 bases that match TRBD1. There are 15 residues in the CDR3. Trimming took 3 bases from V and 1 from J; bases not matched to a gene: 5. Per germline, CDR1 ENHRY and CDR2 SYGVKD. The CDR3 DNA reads TGTGCCATCAGTGATCCCGGGACAGCGAACACTGAAGCTTTCTTT. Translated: CAISDPGTANTEAFF.

The CDR3 DNA follows: TGTGCCAGCAGTCGCCGGGGCCAAGAGACCCAGTACTTC. This sequence encodes CASSRRGQETQYF. The chain uses TRBV27 and TRBJ2-5; D is perhaps TRBD2 (5 bases). Looked up from germline, CDR1 is MNHEY and CDR2 is SMNVEV (reference sequence). The germline V and J ends were trimmed by 5 bases and 1 base, with 8 bases remaining between them. The CDR3 has 13 amino acids.

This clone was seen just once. In DNA, the CDR3 is TGTGCCATCAGTGAGGGCAGAAGTAATGAAAAACTGTTTTTT. Translating it yields CAISEGRSNEKLFF. The V call is TRBV10-3, the J call TRBJ1-4; D is unclear. The CDR3 totals 14 residues. The V end was cut by 2 bases, the J end by 4 bases, with 8 bases between. Per the germline V gene, CDR1 is ENHRY and CDR2 is SYGVKD.

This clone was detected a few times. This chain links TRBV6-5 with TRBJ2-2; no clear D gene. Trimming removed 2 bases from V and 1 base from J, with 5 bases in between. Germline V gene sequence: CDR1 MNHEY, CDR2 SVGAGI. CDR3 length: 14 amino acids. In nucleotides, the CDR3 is TGTGCCAGCAGTTACCTTATGAACACCGGGGAGCTGTTTTTT. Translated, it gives CASSYLMNTGELFF.

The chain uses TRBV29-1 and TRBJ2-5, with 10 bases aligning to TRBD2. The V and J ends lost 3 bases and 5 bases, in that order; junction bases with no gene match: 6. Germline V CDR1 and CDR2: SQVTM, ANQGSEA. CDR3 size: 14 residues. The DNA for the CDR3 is TGCAGCGTTGATCTACTAGCGGGGTTTGAGACCCAGTACTTC. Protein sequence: CSVDLLAGFETQYF.

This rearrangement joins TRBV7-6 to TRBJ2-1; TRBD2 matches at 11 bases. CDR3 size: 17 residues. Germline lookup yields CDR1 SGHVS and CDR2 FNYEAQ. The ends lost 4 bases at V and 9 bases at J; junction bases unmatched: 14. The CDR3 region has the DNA TGTGCCAGCAGCTCCTGGGCGCAACTAGCGGGAGATATTGAGCAGTTCTTC. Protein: CASSSWAQLAGDIEQFF.

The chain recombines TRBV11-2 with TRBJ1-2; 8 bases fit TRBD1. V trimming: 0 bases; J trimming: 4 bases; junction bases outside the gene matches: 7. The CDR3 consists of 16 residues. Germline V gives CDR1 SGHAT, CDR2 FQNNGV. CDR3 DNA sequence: TGTGCCAGCAGCTTAGATATTACAGGGGGATTCTATGGCTACACCTTC. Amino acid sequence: CASSLDITGGFYGYTF. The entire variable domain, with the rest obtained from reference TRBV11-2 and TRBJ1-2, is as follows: EAGVAQSPRYKIIEKRQSVAFWCNPISGHATLYWYQQILGQGPKLLIQFQNNGVVDDSQLPKDRFSAERLKGVDSTLKIQPAKLEDSAVYLCASSLDITGGFYGYTFGSGTRLTVV.

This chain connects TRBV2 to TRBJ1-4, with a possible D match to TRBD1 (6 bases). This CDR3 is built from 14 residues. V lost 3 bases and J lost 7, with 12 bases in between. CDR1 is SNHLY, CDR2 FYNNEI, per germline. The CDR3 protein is CASSDSGGTEKLFF. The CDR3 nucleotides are TGTGCCAGCAGTGACTCGGGGGGCACTGAAAAACTGTTTTTT.

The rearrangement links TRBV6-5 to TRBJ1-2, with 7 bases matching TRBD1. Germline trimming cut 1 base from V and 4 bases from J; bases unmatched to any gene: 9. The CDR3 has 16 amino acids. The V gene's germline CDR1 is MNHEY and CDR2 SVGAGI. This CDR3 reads CASSYWDSQGLYGYTF. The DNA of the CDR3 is TGTGCCAGCAGTTACTGGGACAGCCAGGGCCTCTATGGCTACACCTTC.

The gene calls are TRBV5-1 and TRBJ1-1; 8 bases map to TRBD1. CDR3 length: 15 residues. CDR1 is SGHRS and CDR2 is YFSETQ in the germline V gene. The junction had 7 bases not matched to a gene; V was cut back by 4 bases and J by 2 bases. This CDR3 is CASSPRTGSNTEAFF. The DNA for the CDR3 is TGCGCCAGCAGCCCCCGGACAGGGAGTAACACTGAAGCTTTCTTT.

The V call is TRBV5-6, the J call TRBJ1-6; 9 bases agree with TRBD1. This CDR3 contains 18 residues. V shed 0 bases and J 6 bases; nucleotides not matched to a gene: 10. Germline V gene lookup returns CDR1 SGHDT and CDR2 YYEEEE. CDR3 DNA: TGTGCCAGCAGCTTGGGGGACAGGGATAATTTAGTTAATTCACCCCTCCACTTT. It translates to CASSLGDRDNLVNSPLHF.